This TCR beta chain is drawn from a study of T cells after yellow fever vaccination. The overall study: Preparation used SMART-Seq v4 Ultra Low Input for the low-cell-number fractions. Points from the study as a whole: Post-booster samples contained most primary-vaccination clones (around 96% CD4, about 87% CD8).

The CDR3 spans 15 residues. Trimming shortened V by 0 bases and J by 5 bases, and 13 bases separated the two germline ends. Germline CDR1 and CDR2: MNHEY and SMNVEV (reference sequence). This clonotype has more than one count but fewer than ten. Its antigen is unknown. Synthesis of TCR cDNA relied on 5'RACE template switching, which attached a universal primer site and UMIs. Each CDR3 protein gets one entry after TCRdb re-called the 5' RACE reads with MiXCR. The data show about 320,000 distinct CDR3 sequences, about 10% seen once. The receptor's source is a man aged 18 to 30 who received the YFV17D yellow fever vaccine. The starting material was CD4+ T cells sorted from PBMCs, obtained 45 days after the yellow fever booster vaccination. The chain is built from TRBV27 and TRBJ2-5, with a weak D call TRBD1 (6 bases). This chain's CDR3 is CASSLSIRGEETQYF. CDR3 nucleotide sequence: TGTGCCAGCAGTTTATCGATCAGGGGTGAGGAGACCCAGTACTTC.